Sequencing of this T cell receptor (beta chain) was carried out in a study of blood T cells in healthy people across ages. PCR was performed a second time for about 7 to 12 cycles using a sample-barcoded 5' primer and a J-beta primer mix. TCRdb passed the 5' RACE reads through MiXCR, listing each CDR3 protein once. The repertoire holds about 1.1 million distinct CDR3 sequences, about two fifths seen once, with approximately 14% in the top ten. V gave up 4 bases and J gave up 14 bases, with 16 bases separating them. This CDR3 contains 11 residues. The V gene's germline CDR1 is DFQATT and CDR2 SNEGSKA (reference sequence).

Sample: blood. The V and J genes are TRBV20-1 and TRBJ2-3, with D uncertain. This sequence was found in a man between 18 and 35 years old in good health. The CDR3 here is CSATPGPFPYF. The CDR3 DNA is TGCAGTGCTACCCCAGGCCCCTTTCCGTATTTT.